This T cell receptor beta chain was documented in a study of T-cell reconstitution after alpha-beta-depleted transplantation in children. Unique molecular identifiers were built into the TCRbeta library. TCRdb reprocessed the PCR reads via MiXCR and lists one record per CDR3 protein. The data show fewer than 400,000 distinct CDR3 sequences, with approximately 20% seen just once and about a tenth held by the top ten. This CDR3 is 13 amino acids long. The ends were cut back, 4 bases at V and 5 bases at J, with 12 bases in the middle. Germline CDR1 DFQATT, CDR2 SNEGSKA (reference sequence). Whole-study findings and limits: Expanded clones from the graft, numbering several hundred, reportedly supplied alpha-beta T cells about two months after transplant. The authors attributed T-cell counts and diversity one year after transplant mostly to newly produced T cells. For some patients, TCRbeta diversity was high at day 60 because of recipient T cells and thymic progenitors that survived.

In this sample, this clonotype turned up a few times. Antigen specificity is unknown. The starting material was PBMCs, mostly from graft donor cells, obtained 180 days after TCRalphabeta/CD19-depleted stem cell transplant. The rearrangement uses TRBV20-1 and TRBJ1-5; D call uncertain. This receptor was identified in a male patient younger than 18 who had a stem cell transplant for acute lymphoblastic leukemia, so the T cells may come from the graft donor. The CDR3 protein is CSATRVNDQPQHF. The CDR3 nucleotides read TGCAGTGCTACCCGGGTGAACGATCAGCCCCAGCATTTT.